Listed here are 6 T cell receptor beta chains from one sample, sequenced in a study of blood T cell repertoires in COVID-19. Profiled with immunoSEQ multiplex PCR; TCRdb holds only in-frame clones, not every one. The table has 270,000 or so clones, approximately 90% seen once. Sequencing input: PBMCs or T cells enriched from blood (not recorded which). Receptors were obtained from a woman under 40 with acute COVID-19.

V and J are TRBV4-1 and TRBJ2-7; 14 bases fit TRBD2. The CDR3 sequence is 21 residues long. Germline V gives CDR1 MGHRA, CDR2 YSYEKL. The junction had 16 bases not matched to a gene; V was cut back by 3 bases and J by 0 bases. CDR3 bases: TGCGCCAGCAGCCAGCACGGACGTGGGACTAGCGGGAGTCCCTTCTCCTACGAGCAGTACTTC. Its protein is CASSQHGRGTSGSPFSYEQYF.

The chain couples TRBV5-1 to TRBJ2-7, with TRBD1 as a possible D gene (5 bases). CDR3 length: 14 amino acids. In germline, CDR1 is SGHRS, CDR2 YFSETQ. Trimming removed 0 bases at V and 2 bases at J, with 9 bases between. The CDR3 region is CASSLGRVAYEQYF. The CDR3 bases are TGCGCCAGCAGCTTGGGCAGGGTGGCCTACGAGCAGTACTTC.

The chain has TRBV6-5 and TRBJ2-7, with D unclear. Trimming took off 6 bases at V and 4 bases at J, with 16 bases between the two ends. The germline V gene has CDR1 MNHEY and CDR2 SVGAGI. CDR3 size: 14 residues. The CDR3 DNA is TGTGCCAGCAGAACCGACATCGGATCTTACGAGCAGTACTTC. Translating gives CASRTDIGSYEQYF.

The chain combines TRBV19 with TRBJ1-1; a weak D match, TRBD1 (5 bases). This CDR3 is 14 amino acids long. V was clipped by 1 base and J by 1 base, with 7 bases between them. Germline-derived CDR1 and CDR2 are LNHDA and SQIVND (reference sequence). The CDR3 nucleotides read TGTGCCAGTAGTATAGTCGGGGGGAACACTGAAGCTTTCTTT. Its protein is CASSIVGGNTEAFF.

This chain connects TRBV10-3 to TRBJ2-3; D not certain. With 6 bases removed from V and 2 bases from J, the gap between germline ends came to 6 bases. CDR3 length: 12 amino acids. Per the germline V gene, CDR1 is ENHRY and CDR2 is SYGVKD. CDR3 region: CAIRADTDTQYF. DNA for the CDR3: TGTGCCATCAGGGCCGACACAGATACGCAGTATTTT.

This clone was counted between two and nine times. CDR3 residues: CASSLVSWTTGNTIYF. In nucleotides, the CDR3 is TGTGCCAGCAGCTTAGTATCCTGGACAACGGGAAACACCATATATTTT. The chain carries TRBV7-9 and TRBJ1-3, with a possible D match to TRBD1 (5 bases). Germline values: CDR1 SEHNR, CDR2 FQNEAQ (reference sequence). Trimming cost V 1 base and J 4 bases, with 14 bases left between them. This CDR3 is 16 amino acids long.